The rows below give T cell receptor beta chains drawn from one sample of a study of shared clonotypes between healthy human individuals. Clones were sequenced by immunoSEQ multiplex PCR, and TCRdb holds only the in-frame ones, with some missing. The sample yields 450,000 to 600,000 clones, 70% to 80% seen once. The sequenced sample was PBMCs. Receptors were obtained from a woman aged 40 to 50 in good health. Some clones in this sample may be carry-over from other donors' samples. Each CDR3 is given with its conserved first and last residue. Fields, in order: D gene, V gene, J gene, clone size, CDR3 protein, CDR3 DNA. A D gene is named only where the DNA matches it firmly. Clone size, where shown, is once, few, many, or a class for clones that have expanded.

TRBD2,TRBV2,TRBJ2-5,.,CASKSGGGETQYF,TGTGCCAGCAAATCGGGGGGTGGAGAGACCCAGTACTTC
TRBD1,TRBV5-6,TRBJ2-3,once,CASSFLGQGVTDTQYF,TGTGCCAGCAGCTTCCTCGGTCAGGGGGTTACAGATACGCAGTATTTT
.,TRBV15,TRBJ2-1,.,CATSRVYNEQFF,TGTGCCACCAGCAGAGTATACAATGAGCAGTTCTTC
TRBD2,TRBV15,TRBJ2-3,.,CATSRDRLAGGGTDTQYF,TGTGCCACCAGCAGAGACAGACTAGCGGGAGGGGGGACAGATACGCAGTATTTT
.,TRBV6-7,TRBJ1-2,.,CASSYEQGYKYGYTF,TGTGCCAGCAGTTACGAACAGGGATATAAATATGGCTACACCTTC
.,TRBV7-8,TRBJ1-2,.,CASSQHLDWAATNYGYTF,TGTGCCAGCAGCCAACACTTAGATTGGGCAGCTACTAACTATGGCTACACCTTC
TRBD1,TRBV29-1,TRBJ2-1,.,CSAQTGAGEQFF,TGCAGCGCCCAAACAGGGGCTGGTGAGCAGTTCTTC
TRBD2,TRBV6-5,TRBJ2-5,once,CASSYSAGGYETQYF,TGTGCCAGCAGTTATTCTGCGGGAGGTTATGAGACCCAGTACTTC
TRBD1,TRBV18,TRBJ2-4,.,CASSPGQARGAKNIQYF,TGTGCCAGCTCACCAGGACAGGCCAGGGGAGCTAAAAACATTCAGTACTTC
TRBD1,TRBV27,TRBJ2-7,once,CASSRQGTYEQYF,TGTGCCAGCAGCCGACAGGGGACCTACGAGCAGTACTTC
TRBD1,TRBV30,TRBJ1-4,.,CAWSVGTGDEKLFF,TGTGCCTGGAGTGTAGGGACAGGGGATGAAAAACTGTTTTTT
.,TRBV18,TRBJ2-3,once,CATLPRPGADTQYF,TGTGCCACCCTACCGAGGCCGGGGGCAGATACGCAGTATTTT
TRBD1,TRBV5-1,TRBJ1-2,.,CASRETGDYYGYTF,TGCGCCAGCCGCGAGACAGGGGACTACTATGGCTACACCTTC
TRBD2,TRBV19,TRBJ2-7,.,CASSIGLAGVEQYF,TGTGCCAGTAGTATTGGACTAGCGGGAGTCGAGCAGTACTTC
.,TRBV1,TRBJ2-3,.,CTSSQSWRPSADTQYF,TGCACCAGCAGCCAATCCTGGCGGCCCTCGGCAGATACGCAGTATTTT
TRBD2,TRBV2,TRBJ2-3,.,CASSQTSGKSDTQYF,TGTGCCAGCAGTCAGACTAGCGGGAAGTCAGATACGCAGTATTTT
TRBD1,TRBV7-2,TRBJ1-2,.,CASSLGTGEFYGYTF,TGTGCCAGCAGCTTAGGGACAGGGGAGTTCTATGGCTACACCTTC
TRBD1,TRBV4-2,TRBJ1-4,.,CASSPGQGAANEKLFF,TGTGCCAGCAGCCCCGGACAGGGAGCGGCTAATGAAAAACTGTTTTTT
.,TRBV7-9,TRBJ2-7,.,CASSLSGIEQYF,TGTGCCAGCAGCCTCTCCGGAATCGAGCAGTACTTC
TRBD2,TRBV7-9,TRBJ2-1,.,CASSDPTSGRRYNEQFF,TGTGCCAGCAGCGACCCGACTAGCGGGAGGCGATACAATGAGCAGTTCTTC
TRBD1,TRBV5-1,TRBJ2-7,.,CASSLDQGAAYEQYF,TGCGCCAGCAGCTTGGATCAGGGGGCGGCCTACGAGCAGTACTTC
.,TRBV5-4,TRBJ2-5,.,CASSGTSLTETQYF,TGTGCCAGCAGCGGAACTTCCCTGACTGAGACCCAGTACTTC
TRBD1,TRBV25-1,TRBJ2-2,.,CASSERQGEVGELFF,TGTGCCAGCAGTGAAAGACAGGGGGAGGTCGGGGAGCTGTTTTTT
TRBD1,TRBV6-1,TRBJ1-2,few,CASSVDRGTNYGYTF,TGTGCCAGCAGTGTCGACAGGGGAACTAACTATGGCTACACCTTC
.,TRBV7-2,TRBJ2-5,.,CASSLRGGETQYF,TGTGCCAGCAGCTTAAGGGGTGGGGAGACCCAGTACTTC
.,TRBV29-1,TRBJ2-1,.,CSAQDRGGNEQFF,TGCAGCGCCCAAGACAGGGGAGGGAATGAGCAGTTCTTC
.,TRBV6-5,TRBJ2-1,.,CASSYPGLEQFF,TGTGCCAGCAGTTATCCAGGCCTTGAGCAGTTCTTC
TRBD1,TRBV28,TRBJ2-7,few,CASSPPGQSYEQYF,TGTGCCAGCAGTCCTCCGGGACAGTCCTACGAGCAGTACTTC
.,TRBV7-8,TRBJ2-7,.,CASSPQSYEQYF,TGTGCCAGCAGCCCCCAGAGCTACGAGCAGTACTTC
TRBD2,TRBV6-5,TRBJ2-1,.,CASSSLAGFYNEQFF,TGTGCCAGCAGCTCCCTAGCGGGTTTCTACAATGAGCAGTTCTTC
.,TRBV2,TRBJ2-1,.,CASMAGWGEQFF,TGTGCCAGCATGGCAGGGTGGGGTGAGCAGTTCTTC
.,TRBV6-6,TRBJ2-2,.,CASSKGDNTGELFF,TGTGCCAGCTCTAAGGGTGACAACACCGGGGAGCTGTTTTTT
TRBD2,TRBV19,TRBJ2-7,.,CASSKLAGGPYEQYF,TGTGCCAGTAGCAAGCTAGCGGGAGGGCCGTACGAGCAGTACTTC
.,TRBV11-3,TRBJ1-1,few,CASSFQMNTEAFF,TGTGCCAGCAGCTTCCAAATGAACACTGAAGCTTTCTTT
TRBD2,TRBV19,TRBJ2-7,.,CASSSLGTSEYEQYF,TGTGCCAGTAGTTCCCTTGGGACTAGCGAATACGAGCAGTACTTC
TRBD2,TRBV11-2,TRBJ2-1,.,CASSLTSGRGNEQFF,TGTGCCAGCAGCTTAACTAGCGGGAGGGGTAATGAGCAGTTCTTC
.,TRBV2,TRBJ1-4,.,CASRNTATNEKLFF,TGTGCCAGCAGAAATACCGCAACTAATGAAAAACTGTTTTTT
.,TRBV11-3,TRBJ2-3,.,CASSLGRATDTQYF,TGTGCCAGCAGCTTAGGCAGGGCCACAGATACGCAGTATTTT
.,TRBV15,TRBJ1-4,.,CATSRRDSYNEKLFF,TGTGCCACCAGCAGACGAGACAGCTATAATGAAAAACTGTTTTTT
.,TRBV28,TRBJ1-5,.,CASRGTYSNQPQHF,TGTGCCAGCAGAGGGACCTATAGCAATCAGCCCCAGCATTTT
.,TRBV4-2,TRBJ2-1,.,CASSQSQVINEQFF,TGTGCCAGCAGCCAATCCCAAGTGATTAATGAGCAGTTCTTC